Listed below are T cell receptor beta chains from one sample, sequenced in a study of identifying expanded T cells in peripheral blood. Measured with immunoSEQ multiplex PCR; TCRdb has only the in-frame clones, and not every one. The data hold 90,000 or so clones, with approximately 83% observed a single time. The sample comprised blood. These receptors came from a person aged 18 to 75 in good health. The CDR3 runs from the conserved cysteine through the conserved F or W. Each record gives: J gene, CDR3 length, D gene, V gene, clone size, CDR3 protein, CDR3 DNA. D genes are given only for firm matches. Only some rows state a clone size, as once, few, many or a class for expanded clones.

J gene: TRBJ1-2; CDR3 length: 14; D gene: -; V gene: TRBV7-9; clone size: -; CDR3 protein: CASSPRWGDYGYTF; CDR3 DNA: TGTGCCAGCAGCCCAAGGTGGGGGGACTATGGCTACACCTTC
J gene: TRBJ1-5; CDR3 length: 12; D gene: -; V gene: TRBV28; clone size: -; CDR3 protein: CASRASNQPQHF; CDR3 DNA: TGTGCCAGCAGGGCCTCAAATCAGCCCCAGCATTTT
J gene: TRBJ2-5; CDR3 length: 14; D gene: -; V gene: TRBV27; clone size: -; CDR3 protein: CASSRRGGQETQYF; CDR3 DNA: TGTGCCAGCAGTAGGAGAGGCGGCCAAGAGACCCAGTACTTC
J gene: TRBJ1-4; CDR3 length: 14; D gene: TRBD1; V gene: TRBV5-4; clone size: -; CDR3 protein: CASSLGQGTEKLFF; CDR3 DNA: TGTGCCAGCAGCTTAGGACAGGGGACTGAAAAACTGTTTTTT
J gene: TRBJ1-2; CDR3 length: 17; D gene: TRBD1; V gene: TRBV6-1; clone size: -; CDR3 protein: CASSEAAGTGLNYGYTF; CDR3 DNA: TGTGCCAGCAGTGAAGCGGCCGGGACAGGGTTGAACTATGGCTACACCTTC
J gene: TRBJ2-6; CDR3 length: 16; D gene: -; V gene: TRBV14; clone size: few; CDR3 protein: CASSPSATLGANVLTF; CDR3 DNA: TGTGCCAGCAGCCCCTCCGCCACTCTTGGGGCCAACGTCCTGACTTTC
J gene: TRBJ2-2; CDR3 length: 16; D gene: TRBD1; V gene: TRBV7-3; clone size: -; CDR3 protein: CASSLYGTGNTGELFF; CDR3 DNA: TGTGCCAGCAGCTTATATGGGACAGGGAACACCGGGGAGCTGTTTTTT
J gene: TRBJ1-5; CDR3 length: 14; D gene: -; V gene: TRBV6-6; clone size: -; CDR3 protein: CASSSGGNNQPQHF; CDR3 DNA: TGTGCCAGCAGTTCCGGAGGGAACAATCAGCCCCAGCATTTT
J gene: TRBJ1-1; CDR3 length: 14; D gene: -; V gene: TRBV7-9; clone size: -; CDR3 protein: CASSLVSGLGRAFF; CDR3 DNA: TGTGCCAGCAGCTTAGTATCGGGCCTCGGTCGGGCTTTCTTT
J gene: TRBJ2-5; CDR3 length: 14; D gene: TRBD2; V gene: TRBV7-2; clone size: -; CDR3 protein: CASSLRRGQETQYF; CDR3 DNA: TGTGCCAGCAGCTTAAGGCGGGGGCAAGAGACCCAGTACTTC
J gene: TRBJ2-7; CDR3 length: 11; D gene: -; V gene: TRBV29-1; clone size: -; CDR3 protein: CSVEEGNEQYF; CDR3 DNA: TGCAGCGTTGAAGAAGGGAACGAGCAGTACTTC
J gene: TRBJ1-5; CDR3 length: 14; D gene: -; V gene: TRBV19; clone size: once; CDR3 protein: CASSIQGVGQPQHF; CDR3 DNA: TGTGCCAGTAGTATACAGGGAGTAGGGCAGCCCCAGCATTTT
J gene: TRBJ1-5; CDR3 length: 13; D gene: -; V gene: TRBV5-1; clone size: few; CDR3 protein: CASSRDGNQPQHF; CDR3 DNA: TGCGCCAGCAGCAGGGACGGCAATCAGCCCCAGCATTTT
J gene: TRBJ2-7; CDR3 length: 14; D gene: TRBD1; V gene: TRBV14; clone size: -; CDR3 protein: CASSPGQGAYEQYF; CDR3 DNA: TGTGCCAGCAGCCCGGGACAGGGTGCCTACGAGCAGTACTTC
J gene: TRBJ1-1; CDR3 length: 14; D gene: TRBD1; V gene: TRBV7-2; clone size: -; CDR3 protein: CASSFLTRQGQAFF; CDR3 DNA: TGTGCCAGCAGCTTCTTGACCCGACAGGGCCAAGCTTTCTTT
J gene: TRBJ1-6; CDR3 length: 13; D gene: -; V gene: TRBV7-2; clone size: -; CDR3 protein: CASSFGTYSPLHF; CDR3 DNA: TGTGCCAGCAGCTTCGGGACCTATTCACCCCTCCACTTT
J gene: TRBJ1-1; CDR3 length: 19; D gene: -; V gene: TRBV5-1; clone size: -; CDR3 protein: CASSSSSVRGPAGWAEAFF; CDR3 DNA: TGCGCCAGCAGCTCTTCAAGTGTCAGGGGTCCTGCTGGGTGGGCTGAAGCTTTCTTT
J gene: TRBJ2-7; CDR3 length: 17; D gene: TRBD2; V gene: TRBV4-1; clone size: -; CDR3 protein: CASSPQPSGGPYDEQYF; CDR3 DNA: TGCGCCAGCAGCCCCCAACCTAGCGGGGGGCCATATGACGAGCAGTACTTC
J gene: TRBJ1-4; CDR3 length: 15; D gene: TRBD1; V gene: TRBV19; clone size: few; CDR3 protein: CASKLNRGTGEKLFF; CDR3 DNA: TGTGCCAGTAAGCTCAACAGGGGAACGGGTGAAAAACTGTTTTTT
J gene: TRBJ2-3; CDR3 length: 14; D gene: TRBD1; V gene: TRBV25-1; clone size: few; CDR3 protein: CASSDTSGGDTQYF; CDR3 DNA: TGTGCCAGCAGTGATACCTCAGGGGGTGATACGCAGTATTTT
J gene: TRBJ1-1; CDR3 length: 15; D gene: -; V gene: TRBV7-2; clone size: -; CDR3 protein: CASSLVGGIGTEAFF; CDR3 DNA: TGTGCCAGCAGCTTAGTAGGGGGGATTGGGACTGAAGCTTTCTTT
J gene: TRBJ1-1; CDR3 length: 12; D gene: -; V gene: TRBV19; clone size: -; CDR3 protein: CASSQGYTEAFF; CDR3 DNA: TGTGCCAGTAGCCAGGGTTACACTGAAGCTTTCTTT
J gene: TRBJ1-1; CDR3 length: 16; D gene: -; V gene: TRBV13; clone size: -; CDR3 protein: CASSQSRGRGVTEAFF; CDR3 DNA: TGTGCCAGCAGCCAATCGAGGGGTCGCGGAGTCACTGAAGCTTTCTTT